A single T cell receptor (beta chain) is shown here with its context. Its antigen is as yet unknown. Peripheral blood CD8+ and CD4+ T cells were profiled by TCR beta sequencing. The CDR3 has 15 amino acids. CDR1 and CDR2 from the germline V gene are SEHNR and FQNEAQ (reference sequence). The V and J ends lost 5 bases and 5 bases, in that order; junction bases with no gene match: 9. This specimen comes from a study of CD8 T cells in Susac syndrome. The study, taken as a whole, reports: It was acknowledged in the study that its TCR sequencing and HLA analysis involved a relatively small number of individuals.

A quantity of roughly 0.5 to 1 ug RNA underwent reverse transcription using random hexamers. It was immunoSEQ multiplex PCR that amplified TCR beta CDR3 across 54 Vbeta and 13 Jbeta. In TCRdb, the immunoSEQ multiplex PCR reads were re-called with MiXCR into one record per CDR3 protein. The table has about 200,000 distinct CDR3 sequences, 90% to 95% seen once. The V call is TRBV7-9, the J call TRBJ2-1, with 7 bases fitting TRBD1. The sample taken for sequencing was CD4+ T cells from PBMCs. This receptor was identified in a human donor in good health. Here the CDR3 reads CASSLLTGTNNEQFF. The DNA of the CDR3 is TGTGCCAGCAGCCTCCTGACAGGGACCAACAATGAGCAGTTCTTC.